This T cell receptor (beta chain) was retrieved from a study of CD8 T cells in ankylosing spondylitis (dated by TCRdb to about 2017). Study-wide context: The study profiled T cell receptor beta repertoires in healthy donors and ankylosing spondylitis patients to find disease-linked TCR variants. In total, the full study cohort was made up of roughly 100 healthy donors and 25 or so ankylosing spondylitis patients. Peripheral blood samples were taken, and synovial fluid was additionally collected from ankylosing spondylitis patients.

Counted from cysteine to phenylalanine, this CDR3 has 15 amino acids. The retained sequence is limited to the CDR3, 45 bases, with the frame set at the first base. Per the germline V gene (reference sequence), SEHNR is the CDR1 and FQNEAQ is the CDR2. Clipping removes 8 bases from V and 3 bases from J, with 7 as the unmatched junction base count. What the authors observed across the whole study: The disease-linked clones had a CD8+ phenotype and were found at relatively low frequencies in peripheral blood. Some of the motif variants had been reported before in the synovial fluid and blood of reactive arthritis patients, a finding that suggests common disease-initiation mechanisms. The disease-linked clones were reported as significantly enriched in matched synovial fluid samples from ankylosing spondylitis patients. A TCR beta motif made up of eight or nine highly homologous amino acid variants appeared to be characteristic of blood from ankylosing spondylitis patients.

Sequencing was performed on an Illumina HiSeq 2500. Quantitative 5'-RACE with molecular barcodes was used to prepare TCR beta libraries. The published analysis was carried out like this. Disease-linked TCR variants were identified with a new computational method built on a probabilistic model of VDJ rearrangement. TCRdb passed the public sequencing reads through fastp at Q25 and MiXCR, retaining productive beta sequences. Each record represents a unique CDR3 protein, reported with the most common genes and DNA among its rows. TCRdb's processing, not the authors' own work, is the source of the V and J calls. This sample is represented by about 200,000 distinct CDR3 sequences; roughly 13% of them were singletons. The ten top clones hold approximately 17% of the sample. This clonotype was seen a few times. The specificity of this receptor is unknown. Base qualities are not recorded, but no much larger clone differs from it by a single base.

The origin of this receptor is a male donor with ankylosing spondylitis or in good health (not recorded which). Sequenced input: blood, either unsorted or a sorted T cell fraction (not recorded which). Recombination joined TRBV7-9 with TRBJ2-1; TRBD2 aligns with 10 central bases. The CDR3 region has the sequence CASPGSGRGYNEQFF. The nucleotide sequence is given as TGTGCCAGCCCCGGGAGCGGGAGGGGCTACAATGAGCAGTTCTTC.